The entry below describes one T cell receptor beta chain. Its antigen is unidentified. The source of the sample is a study of blood T cells in healthy people across ages. Looking at the study overall: Per two T cells, template switching captured roughly one barcoded beta molecule. Study results and limitations: Age showed a roughly linear inverse relationship with TCR beta diversity per million T cells.

Next came a second PCR, run for 7 to 11 cycles, which used a sample-barcoded 5' primer along with a J-beta primer mix. Every cDNA molecule bore a tag from a template-switch adaptor containing 12 random nucleotides. Each CDR3 protein is one row after TCRdb ran MiXCR on the 5' RACE reads. The repertoire consists of over 1,500,000 distinct CDR3 sequences, with 49% occurring once and the leading ten covering approximately 2%. This CDR3 has 15 residues. The V end lost 2 bases, the J end lost 12 bases, and 17 bases lay between the germline ends. In germline, CDR1 is MDHEN, CDR2 SYDVKM. The rearrangement uses TRBV28 and TRBJ1-6; a possible D gene is TRBD1 (5 bases). The sample taken for sequencing was blood. The sequence derives from a woman aged 40 to 50 in good health. DNA of the CDR3: TGTGCCAGCAGTTTAGCCCAGCAGGGACCAAGACCCCTCCACTTT. Its protein product is CASSLAQQGPRPLHF.